This T cell receptor beta chain came from a study of molecular identifiers for immune sequencing clone quantification. This CDR3 comprises 13 residues. Trimming removed 4 bases from V and 7 bases from J, with 15 bases in between. The germline gives CDR1 SGHDT, CDR2 YYEEEE. TCRdb independently ran MiXCR on the PCR reads; one entry per CDR3 protein. The table records roughly 320,000 distinct CDR3 sequences, 20% to 25% of them present only once. Study-wide results and limits: It was shown that clones above 20 RNA copies held over 97% of effector molecules, but under 1% in naive cells.

Points on this clonotype: Its antigen remains unidentified. A read error may be the cause here, since a much bigger clone is one base away.

This TCR came from a human donor in good health. Some libraries in this study had Jurkat cell RNA spiked in. The chain employs TRBV5-6 and TRBJ2-7; D not resolved. Material for sequencing was naive CD8+ T cells from blood, with Jurkat cell RNA spiked in. Specified subset: FACS-sorted CD8+CD4-CCR7+CD45RA+ naive T cells. The CDR3 coding sequence is TGTGCCAGCAGCCCCAGGATTTCCTTGGAGCAGTACTTC. Translating it yields CASSPRISLEQYF.